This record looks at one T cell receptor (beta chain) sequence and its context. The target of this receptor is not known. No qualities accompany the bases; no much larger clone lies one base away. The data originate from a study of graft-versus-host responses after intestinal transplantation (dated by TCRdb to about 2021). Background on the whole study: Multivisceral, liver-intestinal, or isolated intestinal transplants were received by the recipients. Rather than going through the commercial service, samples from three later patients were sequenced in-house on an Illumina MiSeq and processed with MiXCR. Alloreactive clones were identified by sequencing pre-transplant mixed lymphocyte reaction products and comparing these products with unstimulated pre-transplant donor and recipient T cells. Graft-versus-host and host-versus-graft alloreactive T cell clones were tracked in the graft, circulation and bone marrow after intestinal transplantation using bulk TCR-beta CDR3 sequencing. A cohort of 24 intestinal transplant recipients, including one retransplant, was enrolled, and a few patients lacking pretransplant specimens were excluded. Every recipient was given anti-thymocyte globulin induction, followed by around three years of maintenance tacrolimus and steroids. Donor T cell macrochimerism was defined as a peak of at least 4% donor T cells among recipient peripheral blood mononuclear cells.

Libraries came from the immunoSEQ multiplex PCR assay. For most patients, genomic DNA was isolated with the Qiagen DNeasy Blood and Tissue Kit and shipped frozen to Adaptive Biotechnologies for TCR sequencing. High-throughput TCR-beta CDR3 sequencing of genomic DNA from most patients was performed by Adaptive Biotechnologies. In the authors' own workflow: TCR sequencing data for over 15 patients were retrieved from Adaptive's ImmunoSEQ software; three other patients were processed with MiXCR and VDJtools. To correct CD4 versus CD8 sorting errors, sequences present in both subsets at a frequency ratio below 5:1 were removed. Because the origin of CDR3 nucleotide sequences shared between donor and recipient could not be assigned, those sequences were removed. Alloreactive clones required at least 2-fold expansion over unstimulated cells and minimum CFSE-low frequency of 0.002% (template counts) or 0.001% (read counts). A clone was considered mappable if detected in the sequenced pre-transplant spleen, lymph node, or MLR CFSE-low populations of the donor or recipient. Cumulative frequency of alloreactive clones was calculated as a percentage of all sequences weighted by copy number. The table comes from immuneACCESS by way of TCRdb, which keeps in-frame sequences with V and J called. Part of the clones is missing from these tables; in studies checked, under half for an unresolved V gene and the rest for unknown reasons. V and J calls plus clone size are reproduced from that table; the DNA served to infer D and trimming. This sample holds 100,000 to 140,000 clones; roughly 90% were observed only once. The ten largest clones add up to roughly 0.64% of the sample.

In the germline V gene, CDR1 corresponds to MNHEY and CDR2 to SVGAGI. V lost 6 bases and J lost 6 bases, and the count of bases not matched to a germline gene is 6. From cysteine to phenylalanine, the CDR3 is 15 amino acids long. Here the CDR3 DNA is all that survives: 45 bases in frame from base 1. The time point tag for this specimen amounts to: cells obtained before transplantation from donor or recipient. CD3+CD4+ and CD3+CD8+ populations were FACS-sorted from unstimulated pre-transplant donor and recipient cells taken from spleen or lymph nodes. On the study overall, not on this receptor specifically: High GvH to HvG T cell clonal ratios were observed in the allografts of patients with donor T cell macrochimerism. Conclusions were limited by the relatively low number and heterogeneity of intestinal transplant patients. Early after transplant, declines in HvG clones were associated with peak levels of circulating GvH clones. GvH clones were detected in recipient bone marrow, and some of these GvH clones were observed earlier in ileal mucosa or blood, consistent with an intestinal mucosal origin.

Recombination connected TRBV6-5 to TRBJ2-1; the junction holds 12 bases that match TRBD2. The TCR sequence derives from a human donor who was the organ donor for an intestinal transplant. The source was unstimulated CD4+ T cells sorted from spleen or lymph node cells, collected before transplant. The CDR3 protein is CASRVRLAGANEQFF. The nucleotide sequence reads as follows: TGTGCCAGCAGAGTAAGACTAGCGGGAGCCAATGAGCAGTTCTTC.